This T cell receptor (beta chain) comes out of a study of T cell responses to AZD1222 COVID-19 vaccine (dated by TCRdb to 2020 to 2023). Regarding the study in general: AZD1222 recipients given second doses at about 4 weeks or at about 12 weeks were pooled, since spike-specific TCR depth and breadth were not found to differ between the two schedules. TCR sequencing was performed for 230 to 250 trial participants, of whom 207 were given two doses of AZD1222 and around 25 were given two doses of MenACWY control vaccine. Enrollment into the trials was organized by age into subgroups of 18-55, 56-69 and 70-plus years, and those subgroups contained roughly 150, 30 and 60 TCR-sequenced participants, respectively. Study-level results and caveats: Spike-specific TCR breadth and depth rose significantly after two AZD1222 doses compared with day 0 and with MenACWY recipients. The vaccine-associated CD4 TCRs covered the entire spike protein, and the dominant responses fell in regions 160-218 and 743-854. Because no day 14 peak-response samples were available, repertoires were characterized only after the peak T cell response. Conclusions about previously exposed vaccinees are limited, since just 5 or 6 AZD1222 recipients were seropositive for SARS-CoV-2 at baseline. Participants were mostly white British, with more females than males. The authors suggested clonal diversity may have been underestimated. Epitopes outside the regions mutated in the B.1.351 and B.1.1.7 variants were reportedly recognized by nearly half of the unique spike-specific TCRs. In the small 56-69-year group, the increase in depth fell short of significance, most likely because of low power.

As regards this clone: Which antigen it targets is not known. Per-base quality was not reported, and no clone a single base away is much larger than it.

The CDR3 regions of human TCRbeta chains were analyzed by immunosequencing. Per the authors' processing: TCRs in the repertoires were compared against a reference library of SARS-CoV-2-specific TCRs that had been generated with the MIRA antigen-specificity platform. Breadth was defined as the fraction of unique TCRs that were SARS-CoV-2-associated. Depth was defined as the fraction of total T cells that were SARS-CoV-2-associated. Each spike-specific TCR was assigned to its reactive spike region and to a CD4 or CD8 class using the MIRA data. Log10-transformed breadth and depth values were compared by one-way ANOVA with Sidak's multiple comparisons tests. Drawn from immuneACCESS, this table holds only the in-frame rearrangements with V and J called that TCRdb kept. Clones are partly lost; checked studies trace under half to an unresolved V gene and leave the rest unexplained. D and trimming were read from the DNA, whereas the V and J calls and clone size are those reported in that table. Across this sample there are some 170,000 clones, with around 90% seen only once. The ten largest clonotypes hold about 1.5% of the sample.

V drops 2 bases and J drops 7 bases, leaving 15 bases in between. CDR1 is given as SGHNT and CDR2 as YYREEE, both from the germline V gene (reference sequence). Reading from cysteine to phenylalanine, the CDR3 counts 14 amino acids. Here the CDR3 DNA is all that survives: 42 bases in frame from base 1. Interpreted using the paper, the time point label stands for: baseline before first vaccination. Vaccinee samples came from UK trials COV001 and COV002, including a single-blind randomized controlled phase 2/3 trial of AZD1222 (ChAdOx1 nCoV-19) in healthy adults. For TCRbeta chain sequencing, PBMC samples from trial participants were taken at day 0 and at day 28 after the second dose.

The material was peripheral blood, obtained on day 0 of AZD1222 vaccination. Recombination linked TRBV5-4 to TRBJ1-1; TRBD1 could be the D gene, as 5 bases match. This TCR derives from an adult in good health. The CDR3 has the sequence CASSFPGRIYEAFF. The DNA sequence reads TGTGCCAGCAGCTTTCCGGGACGCATTTATGAAGCTTTCTTT.